Below are 13 T cell receptor beta chains sequenced from a single sample in a study of early T cells in non-severe SARS-CoV-2 infection. TCRdb passed the 5' RACE reads through MiXCR, listing each CDR3 protein once. In the table there are tens of thousands of distinct CDR3 sequences, around an eighth of which are singletons. The input for sequencing was whole blood, taken at baseline. These receptor sequences come from an adult who was a healthcare worker with PCR-confirmed SARS-CoV-2 infection or an uninfected control (not recorded which).

This clonotype has more than one count but fewer than ten. V gene TRBV7-9 combines with J gene TRBJ1-2; D gene uncertain. There are 14 residues in the CDR3. From germline, CDR1 is SEHNR and CDR2 FQNEAQ (reference sequence). Between the trimmed V and J ends, which lost 5 bases and 4 bases, there was a span of 14 bases. The CDR3 region has the DNA TGTGCCAGCAGCCCCGCGCGGGGTGGCTATGGCTACACCTTC. Translating it yields CASSPARGGYGYTF.

V usage is TRBV7-2 and J usage is TRBJ2-5; D is possibly TRBD1 (6 bases). Germline V lookup: CDR1 SGHTA, CDR2 FQGNSA. The CDR3 length is 15 residues. V was shortened by 5 bases and J by 1 base, with 14 bases between the two germline ends. CDR3 sequence reads: CASSQNRARQETQYF. DNA for the CDR3: TGTGCCAGCAGCCAAAACAGGGCCCGCCAAGAGACCCAGTACTTC.

In this sample, this clonotype turned up a few times. The chain carries TRBV20-1 and TRBJ2-1; 11 bases are shared with TRBD2. This CDR3 spans 15 amino acids. The germline V gene has CDR1 DFQATT and CDR2 SNEGSKA (reference sequence). V lost 5 bases to trimming and J lost 7 bases; unmatched junction nucleotides: 10. The CDR3 here is CSAPTSGSAGNEQFF. The CDR3 coding sequence is TGCAGTGCTCCCACTAGCGGGAGTGCGGGTAATGAGCAGTTCTTC.

This clonotype was seen only a few times. V gene TRBV11-2 combines with J gene TRBJ2-1; tentative D call: TRBD1 (6 bases). The CDR3 contains 17 residues. Trimming took off 3 bases at V and 0 bases at J, with 15 bases between the two ends. The germline V gene encodes CDR1 SGHAT and CDR2 FQNNGV. Written as DNA, the CDR3 is TGTGCCAGCAGCTTCAGGGGACCGACAGACTCCTACAATGAGCAGTTCTTC. Its protein product is CASSFRGPTDSYNEQFF.

The gene calls are TRBV6-9 and TRBJ2-7, with D possibly being TRBD2 (6 bases). The V gene's germline CDR1 is MNHGY and CDR2 SVAAGI. The CDR3 contains 16 residues. V lost 0 bases to trimming and J lost 3 bases, with 15 bases between them. DNA for the CDR3: TGTGCCAGCAGTTATTCGCGGGATGTCAAGGGCTACGAGCAGTACTTC. This codes for CASSYSRDVKGYEQYF.

The chain has TRBV12-3 or TRBV12-4 and TRBJ2-7; 12 bases agree with TRBD2. V shed 6 bases and J 5 bases; nucleotides not matched to a gene: 8. This CDR3 has 15 amino acids. The CDR3, as DNA: TGTGCCAGCAGCCGAGCTAGCGGGAGGGGGAACGAGCAGTACTTC. Translation: CASSRASGRGNEQYF.

This clonotype came up a few times. The rearrangement joins TRBV7-8 to TRBJ2-2; D may be TRBD2 (5 bases). The V and J ends lost 4 bases and 6 bases respectively, with 18 bases between them. Germline V gives CDR1 SGHVS, CDR2 FQNEAQ. The CDR3 is 16 residues long. Here the CDR3 DNA reads TGTGCCAGCAGCTCAGGAAGGACTCCTCCAGCCGGGGAGCTGTTTTTT. Translation: CASSSGRTPPAGELFF. The variable domain in full, with the rest retrieved from reference TRBV7-8 and TRBJ2-2, is GAGVSQSPRYKVAKRGQDVALRCDPISGHVSLFWYQQALGQGPEFLTYFQNEAQLDKSGLPSDRFFAERPEGSVSTLKIQRTQQEDSAVYLCASSSGRTPPAGELFFGEGSRLTVL.

The genes are TRBV7-2 and TRBJ2-7; TRBD1 agrees at 8 bases. J was trimmed by 6 bases and V by 5 bases; bases with no gene match: 15. This CDR3 is 16 amino acids long. Germline V CDR1 and CDR2: SGHTA, FQGNSA. In DNA form, the CDR3 reads TGTGCCAGCAGCCCGATCCGGGACAGGTGGTTCGGCGAGCAGTACTTC. It yields the protein CASSPIRDRWFGEQYF.

This clonotype has a handful of counts. The V gene is TRBV27, the J gene TRBJ1-5; a weak D match, TRBD1 (6 bases). V was trimmed by 4 bases and J by 10 bases, leaving 11 bases between them. The CDR3 is made up of 12 amino acids. CDR1 and CDR2 from the germline V gene are MNHEY and SMNVEV (reference sequence). CDR3: CASSSTGIPQHF. In DNA, the CDR3 is TGTGCCAGCAGTTCCACAGGGATTCCCCAGCATTTT.

This clonotype was seen a few times. V is TRBV29-1 and J is TRBJ2-1; TRBD2 agrees at 9 bases. V lost 3 bases and J lost 7; bases outside the gene matches: 7. The CDR3 has 14 amino acids. Germline CDR1 reads SQVTM; CDR2 reads ANQGSEA. In DNA form, the CDR3 reads TGCAGCGTTGAGGGTAGCGGGAGATCGAATGAGCAGTTCTTC. Amino acid sequence: CSVEGSGRSNEQFF.

In its sample, this clonotype was seen many times. The rearrangement links TRBV7-8 to TRBJ2-3; no clear D. Germline V CDR1 and CDR2: SGHVS, FQNEAQ. The CDR3 consists of 16 residues. V lost 0 bases and J lost 4, with 14 bases in between. Written as DNA, the CDR3 is TGTGCCAGCAGCTTAGCCACGACGGACCCCTCAGATACGCAGTATTTT. This translates into CASSLATTDPSDTQYF. The full variable domain, in which reference TRBV7-8 and TRBJ2-3 provide the parts outside the CDR3, is GAGVSQSPRYKVAKRGQDVALRCDPISGHVSLFWYQQALGQGPEFLTYFQNEAQLDKSGLPSDRFFAERPEGSVSTLKIQRTQQEDSAVYLCASSLATTDPSDTQYFGPGTRLTVL.

Here the CDR3 reads CAISKGGKGIQETQYF. The CDR3 DNA follows: TGTGCCATCAGTAAGGGGGGGAAGGGTATACAAGAGACCCAGTACTTC. V usage is TRBV10-3 and J usage is TRBJ2-5; D is possibly TRBD2 (7 bases). Trimming shortened V by 5 bases and J by 2 bases, and 18 bases separated the two germline ends. The CDR3 extends over 16 amino acids. CDR1 ENHRY and CDR2 SYGVKD come from the germline V gene.

This clonotype was seen at least ten times. J is TRBJ2-7 and V is TRBV14; D may correspond to TRBD1 or TRBD2 (5 bases each). CDR3 size: 16 residues. Trimming removed 0 bases at V and 5 bases at J, with 17 bases between. In germline, CDR1 is SGHDN, CDR2 FVKESK. CDR3 coding DNA: TGTGCCAGCAGCCAAGATCTTCCGGGGCTCGGCCACGAGCAGTACTTC. Protein: CASSQDLPGLGHEQYF.